This T cell receptor beta chain was profiled in a study of neurological immune-mediated disorders. This clonotype was detected many times. 5'RACE generated cDNA with 10-nucleotide random UMIs. TCRdb reanalysed the 5' RACE reads using MiXCR and keeps one entry per CDR3 protein. The sample shows 95,000 or so distinct CDR3 sequences, roughly 4% of them seen only once. Germline CDR1 reads ENHRY; CDR2 reads SYGVKD. The CDR3 contains 16 residues. V dropped 4 bases and J dropped 3 bases, with 19 bases sitting between them. This chain uses TRBV10-3 with TRBJ2-7, with D maybe TRBD1 (5 bases). The origin of this receptor is a woman aged 18-30 years with multiple sclerosis. The sample taken for sequencing was PBMCs. The CDR3 nucleotides are TGTGCCATCAGTGTTTTGGGGCCGGCGGATGGCTACGAGCAGTACTTC. It encodes CAISVLGPADGYEQYF.